The next 32 T cell receptor beta chains were all read from a single sample in a study of CD8 T cells in Susac syndrome. Reverse transcription of roughly 0.5 to 1 ug RNA was carried out with random hexamers. TCRdb processed the immunoSEQ multiplex PCR reads anew with MiXCR; each CDR3 protein has one entry. Of about 150,000 distinct CDR3 sequences in the sample, roughly 95% were seen once. Sequencing was performed on CD4+ T cells from PBMCs. The receptor set was obtained from a human donor with Susac syndrome.

The chain joins TRBV20-1 to TRBJ1-1; possibly TRBD1 for D (5 bases). Trimming removed 3 bases from V and 6 bases from J, with 14 bases in between. The CDR3 sequence is 13 residues long. Germline CDR1 DFQATT, CDR2 SNEGSKA (reference sequence). CDR3 bases: TGCAGTGCTAGCCAGTCAGGGTTGGCTGAAGCTTTCTTT. This translates into CSASQSGLAEAFF.

The chain couples TRBV12-3 or TRBV12-4 to TRBJ2-5; D tentatively fits TRBD1 or TRBD2 (5 bases each). CDR3 size: 14 residues. Trimming removed 2 bases from V and 7 bases from J, with 14 bases in between. The CDR3 DNA reads as TGTGCCAGCAGTTTAAAGCTACATGGGGGGACCCAGTACTTC. Its protein product is CASSLKLHGGTQYF.

This chain uses TRBV29-1 with TRBJ1-2; D ambiguous. The CDR3 covers 9 residues. Germline V CDR1 and CDR2: SQVTM, ANQGSEA. V was shortened by 2 bases and J by 7 bases, with 2 bases between the two germline ends. The CDR3 coding sequence is TGCAGCGTTGAAACTGGCTACACCTTC. This gives the protein CSVETGYTF. The variable domain in full, with the rest retrieved from reference TRBV29-1 and TRBJ1-2, is SAVISQKPSRDICQRGTSLTIQCQVDSQVTMMFWYRQQPGQSLTLIATANQGSEATYESGFVIDKFPISRPNLTFSTLTVSNMSPEDSSIYLCSVETGYTFGSGTRLTVV.

V gene TRBV3-1 combines with J gene TRBJ2-1; the D gene is possibly TRBD2 (6 bases). The CDR3 totals 12 residues. Trimming pared 2 bases from V and 10 bases from J, leaving 9 bases between. The germline gives CDR1 LGHDT, CDR2 YNNKEL (reference sequence). The CDR3 nucleotides are TGTGCCAGCAGCCAACTCCGGGGGGAGCAGTTCTTC. The encoded protein is CASSQLRGEQFF.

The chain combines TRBV29-1 with TRBJ2-6; D may be TRBD1 or TRBD2 (5 bases each). The germline V and J ends were trimmed by 6 bases and 2 bases, with 8 bases remaining between them. The V gene's germline CDR1 is SQVTM and CDR2 ANQGSEA. The length of the CDR3 is 13 residues. The CDR3 coding sequence is TGCAGCGTGCAGGGACCTGGGGCCAACGTCCTGACTTTC. This sequence encodes CSVQGPGANVLTF.

This clonotype was seen just once. CDR3 DNA: TGTGCCAGCAGTCCCACGACTGGGGTCGACTACTACGAGCAGTACTTC. This translates into CASSPTTGVDYYEQYF. The rearrangement links TRBV12-3 or TRBV12-4 to TRBJ2-7; tentative D call: TRBD2 (5 bases). V was pared by 5 bases and J by 3 bases, with 20 bases between. CDR3 size: 16 residues.

The rearrangement uses TRBV9 and TRBJ2-3; D is uncertain. This CDR3 spans 15 amino acids. In germline, CDR1 is SGDLS, CDR2 YYNGEE. V gave up 3 bases and J gave up 1 base, with 12 bases separating them. The CDR3 reads CASSGGRTGTDTQYF. As DNA, the CDR3 is TGTGCCAGCAGCGGGGGAAGAACAGGCACAGATACGCAGTATTTT.

The CDR3 sequence: CSARDYYEQYF. In DNA, the CDR3 is TGCAGTGCTAGGGACTACTACGAGCAGTACTTC. The chain recombines TRBV20-1 with TRBJ2-7; TRBD2 is a possible D gene (6 bases). With 3 bases removed from V and 3 bases from J, the gap between germline ends came to 6 bases. The CDR3 covers 11 residues. Germline V gene lookup returns CDR1 DFQATT and CDR2 SNEGSKA (reference sequence).

The chain carries TRBV2 and TRBJ1-5; D call uncertain. CDR3 length equals 14 residues. Germline values: CDR1 SNHLY, CDR2 FYNNEI. Between the trimmed V and J ends, which lost 3 bases and 3 bases, there was a span of 9 bases. CDR3: CASSDLGFNQPQHF. CDR3 nucleotide sequence: TGTGCCAGCAGTGATCTGGGGTTCAATCAGCCCCAGCATTTT.

This chain connects TRBV9 to TRBJ2-7; 7 positions agree with TRBD1. CDR3 size: 14 residues. V lost 0 bases, J lost 3 bases, and 3 bases stayed unmatched. Germline V gene lookup returns CDR1 SGDLS and CDR2 YYNGEE. CDR3 loop: CASSVEAGGYEQYF. The CDR3 DNA is TGTGCCAGCAGCGTAGAGGCAGGGGGCTACGAGCAGTACTTC.

This sequence joins TRBV6-2 or TRBV6-3 and TRBJ1-5; tentatively, D is TRBD1 (6 bases). Germline loops: CDR1 MNHEY, CDR2 SVGEGT. V was clipped by 2 bases and J by 5 bases, with 13 bases between them. The CDR3 contains 15 residues. The CDR3 sequence is CASSYPGSGDQPQHF. The CDR3 DNA reads TGTGCCAGCAGTTACCCGGGATCAGGGGATCAGCCCCAGCATTTT.

The gene calls are TRBV5-4 and TRBJ1-4; D uncertain. Germline loops: CDR1 SGHNT, CDR2 YYREEE (reference sequence). Trimming cost V 0 bases and J 0 bases, with 12 bases left between them. This CDR3 spans 17 amino acids. The CDR3 protein is CASSLGGGNPTNEKLFF. The CDR3 DNA is TGTGCCAGCAGCTTGGGAGGAGGGAACCCAACTAATGAAAAACTGTTTTTT.

In its sample, this clonotype was seen once. The chain recombines TRBV7-9 with TRBJ2-7; 7 bases map to TRBD2. The germline CDR1 and CDR2 sequences are SEHNR and FQNEAQ (reference sequence). The trim removed 3 bases at V and 3 bases at J, leaving 5 bases unmatched. The length of the CDR3 is 14 residues. The CDR3 nucleotides are TGTGCCAGCAGCTTGAGGGAGGGGAGCTACGAGCAGTACTTC. It yields the protein CASSLREGSYEQYF.

V and J are TRBV15 and TRBJ1-3, with D possibly TRBD1 on 6 matching bases. Germline lookup yields CDR1 LNHNV and CDR2 YYDKDF (reference sequence). The V and J ends lost 0 bases and 1 base respectively, with 7 bases between them. The CDR3 contains 15 residues. In nucleotides, the CDR3 is TGTGCCACCAGCAGAGATACAGGGTCTGGAAACACCATATATTTT. Protein product: CATSRDTGSGNTIYF. The full variable domain, with the rest looked up from reference TRBV15 and TRBJ1-3, is DAMVIQNPRYQVTQFGKPVTLSCSQTLNHNVMYWYQQKSSQAPKLLFHYYDKDFNNEADTPDNFQSRRPNTSFCFLDIRSPGLGDTAMYLCATSRDTGSGNTIYFGEGSWLTVV.

V usage is TRBV3-1 and J usage is TRBJ2-1, with D perhaps matching TRBD2 (7 bases). Trimming stripped 4 bases from V and 2 bases from J, with 21 bases between. The V gene's germline CDR1 is LGHDT and CDR2 YNNKEL (reference sequence). This CDR3 has 18 amino acids. As DNA, the CDR3 is TGTGCCAGCAGCCTTTGGGGGGGGGCGGCCCTGACCTACAATGAGCAGTTCTTC. Protein sequence: CASSLWGGAALTYNEQFF.

The chain recombines TRBV4-3 with TRBJ1-5; D is ambiguous. This CDR3 is 16 amino acids long. Trimming shortened V by 0 bases and J by 3 bases, and 12 bases separated the two germline ends. Germline values: CDR1 LGHNA, CDR2 YSLEER. The CDR3 nucleotides read TGCGCCAGCAGCCAAGATGCGGTGTCTCTCAATCAGCCCCAGCATTTT. Its protein is CASSQDAVSLNQPQHF.

V is TRBV5-1 and J is TRBJ2-2; D not resolved. The CDR3 length is 15 residues. With 2 bases removed from V and 3 bases from J, the gap between germline ends came to 11 bases. Germline lookup yields CDR1 SGHRS and CDR2 YFSETQ. CDR3 loop: CASSFKGSDTGELFF. CDR3 DNA: TGCGCCAGCAGCTTCAAGGGCAGTGACACCGGGGAGCTGTTTTTT.

In nucleotides, the CDR3 is TGCAGCGTTATAGGTATTGCTAGCGGAAACACAGATACGCAGTATTTT. It codes for CSVIGIASGNTDTQYF. The chain joins TRBV29-1 to TRBJ2-3; TRBD2 matches 7 bases. From germline, CDR1 is SQVTM and CDR2 ANQGSEA. The CDR3 sequence is 16 residues long. Trimming cost V 5 bases and J 2 bases; bases outside gene matches: 13.

This rearrangement joins TRBV7-3 to TRBJ2-1, with TRBD2 identical over 11 bases. The CDR3 has 17 amino acids. Germline values: CDR1 SGHTA, CDR2 FQGTGA. V trimming: 0 bases; J trimming: 7 bases; junction bases outside the gene matches: 8. The CDR3 reads CASSLTASGGSRNEQFF. CDR3 coding DNA: TGTGCCAGCAGCTTAACGGCTAGCGGGGGGAGCAGGAATGAGCAGTTCTTC.

This sequence joins TRBV3-1 and TRBJ2-5; 7 nucleotides match TRBD1. V was pared by 3 bases and J by 3 bases, with 7 bases of the junction left unmatched. Germline V gene lookup returns CDR1 LGHDT and CDR2 YNNKEL (reference sequence). This CDR3 is 15 amino acids long. CDR3 nucleotides: TGTGCCAGCAGCCACTACGGGACAGCTAAAGAGACCCAGTACTTC. Translating it yields CASSHYGTAKETQYF.

The gene calls are TRBV29-1 and TRBJ1-2, with D uncertain. The CDR3 is 12 amino acids. Germline-derived CDR1 and CDR2 are SQVTM and ANQGSEA. The V end lost 2 bases, the J end lost 0 bases, and 4 bases lay between the germline ends. CDR3 loop: CSVEKSNYGYTF. As DNA, the CDR3 is TGCAGCGTTGAAAAGTCTAACTATGGCTACACCTTC. The whole variable domain, filled in from reference TRBV29-1 and TRBJ1-2, reads SAVISQKPSRDICQRGTSLTIQCQVDSQVTMMFWYRQQPGQSLTLIATANQGSEATYESGFVIDKFPISRPNLTFSTLTVSNMSPEDSSIYLCSVEKSNYGYTFGSGTRLTVV.

The chain has TRBV14 and TRBJ2-2; D unresolved. CDR3 length: 14 residues. The germline CDR1 and CDR2 sequences are SGHDN and FVKESK. The V end lost 1 base, the J end lost 7 bases, and 10 bases lay between the germline ends. The CDR3 loop is CASSQVIYGGELFF. The CDR3 DNA reads TGTGCCAGCAGCCAAGTTATCTATGGCGGGGAGCTGTTTTTT.

The gene calls are TRBV12-3 or TRBV12-4 and TRBJ2-2, with D unresolved. The CDR3 has 12 amino acids. V lost 7 bases to trimming and J lost 7 bases, with 10 bases between them. Here the CDR3 DNA reads TGTGCCAGCATGAGGTCTGGCGGGGAGCTGTTTTTT. It encodes CASMRSGGELFF.

The V gene is TRBV10-2, the J gene TRBJ2-3, with 10 nucleotides matching TRBD2. Per germline, CDR1 WSHSY and CDR2 SAAADI. J lost 1 base, V lost 5 bases, and 3 bases had no gene match. This CDR3 contains 15 residues. CDR3 in DNA: TGCGCCAGCAGTTTTGGGACTAGCGGCACAGATACGCAGTATTTT. Its protein product is CASSFGTSGTDTQYF.

This clonotype was picked up one time. V gene TRBV4-2 combines with J gene TRBJ2-1, with 9 bases aligning to TRBD2. Germline values: CDR1 LGHNA, CDR2 YNFKEQ. This CDR3 contains 16 residues. Trimming removed 1 base from V and 9 bases from J; junction bases left unmatched: 10. The CDR3 DNA is TGTGCCAGCAGCCAAGTCCCCGCGGGGGGGCCTGGTGAGCAGTTCTTC. It translates to CASSQVPAGGPGEQFF.

V is TRBV2 and J is TRBJ1-5; no reliable D call. CDR1 is SNHLY, CDR2 FYNNEI, per germline. The CDR3 extends over 14 amino acids. V gave up 7 bases and J gave up 0 bases, with 10 bases separating them. The CDR3 region is CASKVDHSNQPQHF. DNA for the CDR3: TGTGCCAGCAAGGTCGATCATAGCAATCAGCCCCAGCATTTT.

The V call is TRBV29-1, the J call TRBJ2-3; D is unresolved. The ends were cut back, 6 bases at V and 5 bases at J, with 9 bases in the middle. The CDR3 has 11 residues. Germline lookup yields CDR1 SQVTM and CDR2 ANQGSEA. The CDR3 sequence is CSVALEDTQYF. The CDR3 bases are TGCAGCGTCGCGCTGGAAGATACGCAGTATTTT.

The V and J genes are TRBV12-3 or TRBV12-4 and TRBJ2-1; D might be TRBD1 (6 bases). The V end lost 4 bases, the J end lost 1 base, and 14 bases lay between the germline ends. The CDR3 runs to 16 residues. The CDR3 DNA follows: TGTGCCAGCAGTTCCCGACAGGCGAAATCCTACAATGAGCAGTTCTTC. This gives the protein CASSSRQAKSYNEQFF.

The gene calls are TRBV12-3 or TRBV12-4 and TRBJ1-6; no firm D call. V was pared by 6 bases and J by 9 bases, with 9 bases between. This CDR3 region has 12 residues. CDR3 coding DNA: TGTGCCAGCAGGGAGGGAGTTTCACCCCTCCACTTT. Residues: CASREGVSPLHF.

V and J are TRBV5-1 and TRBJ2-7; D call uncertain. The V gene's germline CDR1 is SGHRS and CDR2 YFSETQ. CDR3 length equals 13 residues. V lost 0 bases and J 0 bases, leaving 4 bases between the germline ends. The CDR3 DNA is TGCGCCAGCAGCTTGGACAACTCCTACGAGCAGTACTTC. Residues: CASSLDNSYEQYF. Based on the CDR3 plus reference TRBV5-1 and TRBJ2-7, the full variable domain is KAGVTQTPRYLIKTRGQQVTLSCSPISGHRSVSWYQQTPGQGLQFLFEYFSETQRNKGNFPGRFSGRQFSNSRSEMNVSTLELGDSALYLCASSLDNSYEQYFGPGTRLTVT.

The chain uses TRBV12-3 or TRBV12-4 and TRBJ2-7, with 7 bases matching TRBD1. CDR3 size: 13 residues. Trimming removed 6 bases from V and 7 bases from J; junction bases left unmatched: 9. CDR3: CASRYGTDGEQYF. In DNA form, the CDR3 reads TGTGCCAGCAGATATGGGACAGACGGGGAGCAGTACTTC.

The chain joins TRBV24-1 to TRBJ1-1; D perhaps matches TRBD1 (5 bases). This CDR3 is 13 amino acids long. V was shortened by 10 bases and J by 3 bases, with 14 bases between the two germline ends. Per the germline V gene, CDR1 is KGHDR and CDR2 is SFDVKD. CDR3 DNA: TGTGCCACTTTGGGACTCGGGGACACTGAAGCTTTCTTT. Translated: CATLGLGDTEAFF.